This T cell receptor beta chain was found in a study of blood T cell repertoires in COVID-19. The data were produced by immunoSEQ multiplex PCR, yet TCRdb's version contains in-frame clones alone and is incomplete. The sample holds some 180,000 clones, just under 85% seen once. The ends were cut back, 3 bases at V and 3 bases at J, with 12 bases in the middle. This CDR3 contains 14 residues. Germline lookup yields CDR1 SGHRS and CDR2 YFSETQ. V gene TRBV5-1 combines with J gene TRBJ1-2; D is possibly TRBD1 (6 bases). This clonotype was sampled from a woman of 80 years or more with COVID-19, enrolled during active disease. Sequenced input: peripheral blood. CDR3 sequence (DNA): TGCGCCAGCAGCTCAGCAGGGGACGACTATGGCTACACCTTC. Translated: CASSSAGDDYGYTF.